The 19 T cell receptor beta chains given below trace back to one sample, sequenced in a study of T cell clonality in common variable immunodeficiency. Generated by immunoSEQ multiplex PCR, the TCRdb table keeps only in-frame clones and is missing some. The sample includes approximately 81,000 clones, none of them occurring once. Sequencing used peripheral blood mononuclear cells. The receptors were gathered from a person aged 18 to 69 in good health.

This clone occurred many times. The CDR3 extends 3 residues past the end of the read, so its final part is completed from the germline J gene. The V and J genes are TRBV15 and TRBJ2-3; D might be TRBD1 (5 bases). Germline CDR1 and CDR2: LNHNV and YYDKDF (reference sequence). V shed 0 bases and J shed 2 bases, with 12 bases lying between them. The CDR3 spans 16 residues. CDR3 bases read: TGTGCCACCAGCAGAGATCAGGGCAGGGACACAGATACG. Its protein is CATSRDQGRDTDT. The complete CDR3 protein is CATSRDQGRDTDTQYF.

This clone was found a few times. The read comes to an end 3 residues before the CDR3 does, leaving the germline J gene to fill in the end. The rearrangement joins TRBV20-1 to TRBJ1-5, with D possibly matching TRBD1 (5 bases). The CDR3 is 15 residues long. V was trimmed by 1 base and J by 5 bases, leaving 15 bases between them. Germline V gives CDR1 DFQATT, CDR2 SNEGSKA (reference sequence). The CDR3 region is CSARVDTLLDQPQHF. The sequenced CDR3 bases are TGCAGTGCTAGAGTGGACACCCTTCTTGATCAGCCC.

At least ten counts were recorded for this clone. Read data end 3 residues before the CDR3 end; the end is taken from the germline J gene. This chain joins TRBV20-1 and TRBJ2-1; 8 bases are a match to TRBD2. CDR1 is DFQATT and CDR2 is SNEGSKA in the germline V gene (reference sequence). The CDR3 spans 11 residues. CDR3 amino acids: CSFTGGNEQFF. The sequenced part of the CDR3 DNA is TGCAGCTTCACGGGGGGGAATGAG.

This clone was picked up many times. The read halts 3 residues ahead of the CDR3 end, with the missing end drawn from the germline J gene. The J gene is TRBJ2-2, the V gene TRBV19; 9 positions agree with TRBD2. The CDR3 sequence is 17 residues long. The germline V gene has CDR1 LNHDA and CDR2 SQIVND (reference sequence). V was pared by 3 bases and J by 6 bases, with 11 bases of the junction left unmatched. The part of the CDR3 DNA that was read is TGTGCCAGTAGTATTCCCCCGACTAGCGGCTATTCCGGGGAG. Residues: CASSIPPTSGYSGE. The whole CDR3 is CASSIPPTSGYSGELFF.

The table lists this clone with many counts. Sequencing ends 3 residues short of the CDR3 end; the germline J gene provides the rest. The chain employs TRBV6-2 or TRBV6-3 and TRBJ1-5, with D unclear. The V end was cut by 6 bases, the J end by 5 bases, with 17 bases between. Germline V gene data show CDR1 as MNHEY and CDR2 as SVGEGT. CDR3 length: 15 residues. The CDR3 DNA, read in part, is TGTGCCAGCAGAGTAGGGCTGGTGTCAGATCAGCCC. Encoded protein: CASRVGLVSDQP. The full-length CDR3 reads as CASRVGLVSDQPQHF.

This clone was seen many times. The DNA ends 3 residues before the CDR3 does, and the rest of the CDR3 is filled in from the germline J gene. The chain employs TRBV5-1 and TRBJ2-3; D perhaps matches TRBD2 (6 bases). Looked up from germline, CDR1 is SGHRS and CDR2 is YFSETQ. Deletions cut 1 base from V and 0 bases from J, with 15 bases between. There are 17 residues in the CDR3. CDR3 bases read: TGCGCCAGCAGCTTGATCTTAGGAGGGGCTAGCACAGATACG. Residues: CASSLILGGASTDT. In full, the CDR3 reads CASSLILGGASTDTQYF.

This clone has ten or more counts. The missing CDR3 end, 3 residues past where the read stops, is filled in from the germline J gene. The chain recombines TRBV7-9 with TRBJ1-2, with a possible D match to TRBD1 (6 bases). Germline V gene lookup returns CDR1 SEHNR and CDR2 FQNEAQ (reference sequence). Between the trimmed V and J ends, which lost 5 bases and 5 bases, there was a span of 9 bases. The CDR3 extends over 12 amino acids. The DNA read from the CDR3 is TGTGCCAGCAGCAAGGACAGATATGGC. Protein product: CASSKDRYG. The CDR3 reads in full as CASSKDRYGYTF.

There are many counts of this clone. The read ends 3 residues early relative to the CDR3; the germline J gene fills the gap. The V gene is TRBV4-1, the J gene TRBJ1-1; D is ambiguous. Germline CDR1 MGHRA, CDR2 YSYEKL. The CDR3 runs to 17 residues. CDR3 residues: CASSPRSRERPPPEAFF. The CDR3 bases that were read are TGCGCCAGCAGCCCGCGGTCAAGGGAGCGGCCCCCACCGGAA.

The table lists this clone with many counts. Coverage ceases 3 residues before the CDR3 finishes, and the germline J gene fills in the end. This chain links TRBV20-1 with TRBJ2-1, with TRBD2 matching 9 bases. The CDR3 contains 15 residues. Germline CDR1 reads DFQATT; CDR2 reads SNEGSKA (reference sequence). With 2 bases clipped from V and 2 bases from J, the junction kept 4 bases outside the gene matches. CDR3: CSARSSGRPYNEQFF. The covered CDR3 bases are TGCAGTGCTAGATCAAGCGGGAGGCCCTACAATGAG.

A note on this clone: Read data end 3 residues before the CDR3 end; the end is taken from the germline J gene. The sample has other DNA sequences that encode this CDR3 too. The rearrangement links TRBV10-2 to TRBJ2-1, with D possibly TRBD2 on 6 matching bases. The CDR3 is 17 amino acids. Deletions cut 0 bases from V and 9 bases from J, with 21 bases between. From germline, CDR1 is WSHSY and CDR2 SAAADI. The CDR3 reads CASSESEGSGFSGEQFF. CDR3 DNA (partial): TGCGCCAGCAGTGAGTCGGAGGGGAGCGGGTTTTCGGGTGAG.

This clone was found many times. The CDR3 end falls 3 residues outside the read, so it is completed with the germline J gene. V usage is TRBV7-2 and J usage is TRBJ2-3; maybe TRBD1 (5 bases). Germline lookup yields CDR1 SGHTA and CDR2 FQGNSA. Trimming shortened V by 6 bases and J by 4 bases, and 14 bases separated the two germline ends. This CDR3 region has 14 residues. CDR3 in amino acids: CASSQVRVADTQYF. CDR3 bases read: TGTGCCAGCAGTCAAGTCAGGGTGGCAGATACG.

This clone appeared many times. The sequence runs out 3 residues before the end of the CDR3; the remainder is reconstructed from the germline J gene. J is TRBJ2-7 and V is TRBV29-1, with D maybe TRBD1 (7 bases). The germline V and J ends were trimmed by 4 bases and 1 base, with 11 bases remaining between them. CDR1 SQVTM and CDR2 ANQGSEA come from the germline V gene. The CDR3 sequence is 13 residues long. CDR3 region: CSVVPGGSYEQYF. CDR3 DNA (partial): TGCAGCGTTGTCCCAGGGGGGTCCTACGAG.

Many counts were recorded for this clone. CDR3 DNA, as far as it was read: TGTGCCAGTAGTGTAGGACAGGGGGATGGC. This sequence encodes CASSVGQGDG. The complete CDR3 protein is CASSVGQGDGYTF. The V gene is TRBV19, the J gene TRBJ1-2; the match to TRBD1 covers 10 bases. The read gets to within 3 residues of the CDR3 end, and the germline J gene fills in the rest. CDR3 size: 13 residues. The V gene end was trimmed by 5 bases and the J gene end by 6 bases; junction bases not matched to a gene: 3. Germline-derived CDR1 and CDR2 are LNHDA and SQIVND (reference sequence).

This clone was seen at least ten times. The sequence runs out 3 residues before the end of the CDR3; the remainder is reconstructed from the germline J gene. This chain links TRBV7-9 with TRBJ2-7, with 10 nucleotides matching TRBD1. The CDR3 totals 15 residues. J was trimmed by 5 bases and V by 10 bases; bases with no gene match: 14. The V gene's germline CDR1 is SEHNR and CDR2 FQNEAQ (reference sequence). This CDR3 is CATFRLGTGENEQYF. Partial CDR3 DNA: TGTGCCACTTTCCGGCTTGGGACAGGGGAGAACGAG.

This clone was detected ten times or more. The read halts 3 residues ahead of the CDR3 end, with the missing end drawn from the germline J gene. In the same sample, other DNA sequences code for this CDR3. The rearrangement joins TRBV20-1 to TRBJ2-3; a possible D gene is TRBD2 (6 bases). Germline lookup yields CDR1 DFQATT and CDR2 SNEGSKA (reference sequence). This CDR3 spans 16 amino acids. Trimming stripped 0 bases from V and 2 bases from J, with 15 bases between. Partial CDR3 DNA: TGCAGTGCTAGAGATAGGGTAGCGGACTCCACAGATACG. Translating gives CSARDRVADSTDT. The whole CDR3 region reads CSARDRVADSTDTQYF.

This clone was recorded at least ten times. Read data end 3 residues before the CDR3 end; the end is taken from the germline J gene. The chain joins TRBV14 to TRBJ2-6, with D tentatively TRBD1 (6 bases). Trimming left V 3 bases short and J 2 bases short, with 11 bases between. CDR3 length: 16 amino acids. CDR1 is SGHDN, CDR2 FVKESK, per germline. The sequenced CDR3 bases are TGTGCCAGCAGCCAGGGGGCGCTTCCTGGGGCCAACGTC. This sequence encodes CASSQGALPGANV. The CDR3 as a whole reads CASSQGALPGANVLTF.

This clone was observed many times. Read coverage stops 3 residues before the CDR3 terminus; the germline J gene supplies the remainder. The V gene is TRBV30, the J gene TRBJ2-1; maybe TRBD2 (6 bases). CDR1 and CDR2 from the germline V gene are GTSNPN and SVGIG (reference sequence). V was pared by 0 bases and J by 6 bases, with 24 bases between. This CDR3 region has 18 residues. Partial CDR3 DNA: TGTGCCTGGAGTGTAAATGGGCCTAGCGATCCGTGGGGCAATGAG. The encoded protein is CAWSVNGPSDPWGNE. The complete CDR3 protein is CAWSVNGPSDPWGNEQFF.

This clone was counted ten times or more. The read ends 3 residues shy of where the CDR3 ends; the end is completed using the germline J gene. The chain employs TRBV19 and TRBJ2-1; D unresolved. Germline loops: CDR1 LNHDA, CDR2 SQIVND (reference sequence). The CDR3 sequence is 15 residues long. V lost 9 bases to trimming and J lost 4 bases, with 19 bases between them. Incomplete CDR3 DNA: TGTGCCAGCGCTAACCTAGTTTTCCCTTACAATGAG. This encodes CASANLVFPYNE. The complete CDR3 protein is CASANLVFPYNEQFF.

This clone was counted many times. Incomplete CDR3 DNA: TGCAGTGCTAGAGGTGCCGGGACTAGCGGGGCCAGCACAGATACG. Translating it yields CSARGAGTSGASTDT. The CDR3, in full, reads CSARGAGTSGASTDTQYF. This sequence joins TRBV20-1 and TRBJ2-3; 13 bases fit TRBD2. The read terminates 3 residues before the CDR3 end, so the remaining end is supplied by the germline J gene. Germline V CDR1 and CDR2: DFQATT, SNEGSKA (reference sequence). This CDR3 is 18 amino acids long. V lost 1 base to trimming and J lost 0 bases; unmatched junction nucleotides: 7.